Included here is one TCR beta chain sequence, with context. As yet, its antigen is unknown. This sample was taken from a study of blood T cells in healthy people across ages. The CDR3 runs 12 residues. V lost 11 bases to trimming and J lost 2 bases; unmatched junction nucleotides: 4. Germline V gives CDR1 SEHNR, CDR2 FQNEAQ (reference sequence). Study-level findings and limits: Older age coincided with a roughly linear decline in TCR beta diversity per million T cells.

The authors ran a second PCR of about 7 to 11 cycles using a sample-barcoded 5' primer and a J-beta primer mix. A template-switch adaptor with 12 random nucleotides tagged each cDNA molecule. The yield of each sample was at least 2.5 million CDR3-containing paired-end reads. Each CDR3 protein gets one entry after TCRdb re-called the 5' RACE reads with MiXCR. This table has more than 900,000 distinct CDR3 sequences, around 25% appearing once. This sample was shared with a second study, whose subject was T cells of mothers and their children. From that second work: Three healthy Caucasian mothers, along with their six children, were the donors.

The material sequenced was blood. V is TRBV7-9 and J is TRBJ1-2, with 8 bases aligning to TRBD1. This TCR was sampled from a girl aged 2-9 years in good health. The CDR3 reads CAETGANYGYTF. DNA for the CDR3: TGTGCCGAGACAGGGGCGAACTATGGCTACACCTTC.